The text below deals with one T cell receptor beta chain. Its antigen is undetermined. TCRdb processed the 5' RACE reads anew with MiXCR; each CDR3 protein has one entry. The sample lists more than 1.5 million distinct CDR3 sequences, under 35% seen once, with about 0.25% in the top ten. The sample belongs to a study of identical twins. The CDR3 runs to 16 residues. Germline values: CDR1 SGHTA, CDR2 FQGNSA. The V and J ends lost 4 bases and 3 bases, in that order; junction bases with no gene match: 5. Whole-study results and caveats: Donors were not followed over many years; analysis was cross-sectional. Researchers caution that invariant MAIT and iNKT cells could partly confound zero-insertion analyses.

The rearrangement joins TRBV7-2 to TRBJ2-3; the match to TRBD2 covers 12 bases. The specimen was cord blood. The source is a newborn girl in good health. The CDR3 DNA follows: TGTGCCAGCAGCTATGGACTAGCGGGACCGACAGATACGCAGTATTTT. It codes for CASSYGLAGPTDTQYF.